The 20 T cell receptor beta chains below come from one sample, sequenced in a study of STAT5B mutations in CD4+ large granular lymphocyte leukemia. Assay used: immunoSEQ multiplex PCR; TCRdb lists only in-frame clones, some missing. The sample lists around 37,000 clones, about 80% seen once, with approximately 0.6% in the top ten. Sequenced sample: CD4+ T cells from blood buffy coats. These receptor sequences come from a human donor in good health.

The chain joins TRBV4-1 to TRBJ2-5, with D unclear. The CDR3 sequence is 14 residues long. Trimming took off 1 base at V and 5 bases at J, with 11 bases between the two ends. Germline V gives CDR1 MGHRA, CDR2 YSYEKL. CDR3 protein: CASSQAPLVETQYF. CDR3 coding DNA: TGCGCCAGCAGCCAAGCCCCTTTAGTGGAGACCCAGTACTTC.

The genes are TRBV6-5 and TRBJ2-2, with 9 bases aligning to TRBD1. Germline CDR1 MNHEY, CDR2 SVGAGI. With V trimmed by 4 bases and J by 4 bases, 4 bases remained unmatched. The CDR3 extends over 15 amino acids. CDR3 in amino acids: CASSSGTGFTGELFF. The CDR3 coding sequence is TGTGCCAGCAGTTCCGGGACAGGGTTCACCGGGGAGCTGTTTTTT.

V gene TRBV7-2 combines with J gene TRBJ1-5; 7 bases match TRBD1. V was pared by 5 bases and J by 4 bases, with 8 bases of the junction left unmatched. CDR1 SGHTA and CDR2 FQGNSA come from the germline V gene. The CDR3 contains 15 residues. CDR3 sequence: CASSLWDSTNQPQHF. DNA of the CDR3: TGTGCCAGCAGCCTATGGGACAGCACGAATCAGCCCCAGCATTTT.

The chain links TRBV11-2 to TRBJ2-7; D is undetermined. V lost 3 bases and J 6 bases, leaving 9 bases between the germline ends. Germline assignment: CDR1 SGHAT and CDR2 FQNNGV. CDR3 length equals 12 residues. CDR3 sequence reads: CASSFLGGEQYF. The CDR3 nucleotides are TGTGCCAGCAGCTTTCTTGGCGGCGAGCAGTACTTC.

The chain has TRBV11-2 and TRBJ2-5; no definite D call. There are 16 residues in the CDR3. The V gene's germline CDR1 is SGHAT and CDR2 FQNNGV. The ends were cut back, 0 bases at V and 2 bases at J, with 13 bases in the middle. The CDR3 region has the DNA TGTGCCAGCAGCTTAGATCCGGCGGCAACTCAAGAGACCCAGTACTTC. Translation: CASSLDPAATQETQYF.

The V and J genes are TRBV7-2 and TRBJ2-5; 8 bases align to TRBD1. CDR1 and CDR2 from the germline V gene are SGHTA and FQGNSA. The CDR3 totals 13 residues. V was pared by 6 bases and J by 4 bases, with 4 bases of the junction left unmatched. CDR3 sequence: CASRRDRGETQYF. The CDR3, as DNA: TGTGCCAGCAGGCGTGACAGGGGAGAGACCCAGTACTTC.

V and J are TRBV27 and TRBJ2-2; D perhaps matches TRBD2 (6 bases). V lost 4 bases to trimming and J lost 7 bases, with 13 bases between them. The CDR3 is 14 amino acids. Germline V gene sequence: CDR1 MNHEY, CDR2 SMNVEV (reference sequence). CDR3 residues: CASSSRWGVGELFF. As DNA, the CDR3 is TGTGCCAGCAGTTCCCGGTGGGGGGTCGGGGAGCTGTTTTTT.

The chain recombines TRBV13 with TRBJ2-7, with 12 bases that match TRBD2. J was trimmed by 6 bases and V by 3 bases; bases with no gene match: 0. Germline loops: CDR1 PRHDT, CDR2 FYEKMQ (reference sequence). This CDR3 spans 13 amino acids. CDR3 loop: CASSLTSGSEQYF. CDR3 DNA: TGTGCCAGCAGCTTGACTAGCGGGAGCGAGCAGTACTTC.

The chain carries TRBV5-1 and TRBJ2-7; 8 bases are a match to TRBD1. J gave up 0 bases and V 3 bases, and 5 bases lay outside the gene matches. Germline CDR1 SGHRS, CDR2 YFSETQ. This CDR3 is 15 amino acids long. In DNA, the CDR3 is TGCGCCAGCAGCTCGACAGGGGCCAGCTCCTACGAGCAGTACTTC. Amino acids: CASSSTGASSYEQYF.

For this clone: The sample carries other DNA sequences with the same CDR3. The chain carries TRBV7-2 and TRBJ2-7; 7 bases agree with TRBD2. The CDR3 is made up of 12 amino acids. Unmatched junction bases numbered 2, after V lost 6 bases and J lost 3 bases. Per the germline V gene, CDR1 is SGHTA and CDR2 is FQGNSA. The CDR3 coding sequence is TGTGCCAGCAGTGGGGGGGGCTACGAGCAGTACTTC. This codes for CASSGGGYEQYF.

This chain joins TRBV10-1 and TRBJ2-7; 10 bases line up with TRBD2. The CDR3 sequence is 14 residues long. CDR1 WNHNN and CDR2 SYGVQD come from the germline V gene (reference sequence). V gave up 10 bases and J gave up 2 bases; unmatched junction bases: 8. The DNA for the CDR3 is TGCGCCACACCTGGGACTAGCGTAACCTACGAGCAGTACTTC. This gives the protein CATPGTSVTYEQYF.

V is TRBV7-8 and J is TRBJ2-7, with 10 positions matching TRBD2. Trimming cost V 5 bases and J 3 bases; bases outside gene matches: 7. The CDR3 runs 15 residues. Germline V gene data show CDR1 as SGHVS and CDR2 as FQNEAQ. Here the CDR3 DNA reads TGTGCCAGCAGCAACCCCGGGACTAGCGTCTACGAGCAGTACTTC. This codes for CASSNPGTSVYEQYF.

The gene calls are TRBV15 and TRBJ1-2, with a possible D match to TRBD1 (6 bases). Trimming left V 5 bases short and J 1 base short, with 17 bases between. This CDR3 has 16 amino acids. Looked up from germline, CDR1 is LNHNV and CDR2 is YYDKDF (reference sequence). The CDR3 protein is CATSSGGAQINYGYTF. CDR3 nucleotides: TGTGCCACCAGCTCCGGGGGGGCGCAGATTAACTATGGCTACACCTTC.

The gene calls are TRBV6-4 and TRBJ2-7; perhaps TRBD2 as D (5 bases). Trimming took off 4 bases at V and 4 bases at J, with 23 bases between the two ends. The CDR3 runs to 17 residues. Germline V gives CDR1 MRHNA, CDR2 SNTAGT. The CDR3 DNA follows: TGTGCCAGCAGTGTTGGCTACCTGAGGGTTGAGAAATACGAGCAGTACTTC. Amino acids: CASSVGYLRVEKYEQYF.

V gene TRBV6-5 combines with J gene TRBJ2-1, with D possibly being TRBD1 (5 bases). V shed 6 bases and J shed 0 bases, with 12 bases lying between them. CDR1 is MNHEY, CDR2 SVGAGI, per germline. The CDR3 length is 15 residues. The CDR3 nucleotides read TGTGCCAGCAGCCAGGACATGACCTCCTACAATGAGCAGTTCTTC. It yields the protein CASSQDMTSYNEQFF.

This chain joins TRBV9 and TRBJ1-3; D perhaps matches TRBD1 (5 bases). Per germline, CDR1 SGDLS and CDR2 YYNGEE. The CDR3 runs 14 residues. V was trimmed by 7 bases and J by 0 bases, leaving 11 bases between them. This CDR3 reads CASSGGSSGNTIYF. DNA for the CDR3: TGTGCCAGCTCCGGGGGGAGCTCTGGAAACACCATATATTTT.

This chain uses TRBV11-1 with TRBJ2-1; 8 bases match TRBD2. The junction had 13 bases not matched to a gene; V was cut back by 5 bases and J by 10 bases. CDR1 is SGHAT and CDR2 is FQDESV in the germline V gene (reference sequence). The CDR3 totals 15 residues. CDR3 DNA sequence: TGTGCCAGCAGCCCACCGGGGGGGGGCCGTCTGGAGCAGTTCTTC. Residues: CASSPPGGGRLEQFF.

J is TRBJ2-1 and V is TRBV9; the match to TRBD2 covers 8 bases. J was trimmed by 4 bases and V by 0 bases; bases with no gene match: 6. The germline CDR1 and CDR2 sequences are SGDLS and YYNGEE. CDR3 length: 16 residues. CDR3 DNA: TGTGCCAGCAGCGTAGGGGGAGCGGGAGCTTACAATGAGCAGTTCTTC. It yields the protein CASSVGGAGAYNEQFF. Full variable domain (remainder filled in from reference TRBV9 and TRBJ2-1): DSGVTQTPKHLITATGQRVTLRCSPRSGDLSVYWYQQSLDQGLQFLIQYYNGEERAKGNILERFSAQQFPDLHSELNLSSLELGDSALYFCASSVGGAGAYNEQFFGPGTRLTVL.

This clone was observed a handful of times. The V call is TRBV6-5, the J call TRBJ1-1; no definite D call. The germline V and J ends were trimmed by 2 bases and 0 bases, with 4 bases remaining between them. Germline assignment: CDR1 MNHEY and CDR2 SVGAGI. This CDR3 comprises 13 residues. The CDR3 loop is CASSYLLNTEAFF. CDR3 in DNA: TGTGCCAGCAGTTACCTTTTGAACACTGAAGCTTTCTTT.

This clone was seen once. This sequence joins TRBV5-6 and TRBJ2-7; 8 bases are a match to TRBD2. Germline V gives CDR1 SGHDT, CDR2 YYEEEE. The CDR3 has 15 amino acids. Trimming removed 1 base from V and 1 base from J; junction bases left unmatched: 4. The CDR3: CASSLRGLASYEQYF. CDR3 nucleotide sequence: TGTGCCAGCAGCTTGAGAGGACTAGCTTCCTACGAGCAGTACTTC.